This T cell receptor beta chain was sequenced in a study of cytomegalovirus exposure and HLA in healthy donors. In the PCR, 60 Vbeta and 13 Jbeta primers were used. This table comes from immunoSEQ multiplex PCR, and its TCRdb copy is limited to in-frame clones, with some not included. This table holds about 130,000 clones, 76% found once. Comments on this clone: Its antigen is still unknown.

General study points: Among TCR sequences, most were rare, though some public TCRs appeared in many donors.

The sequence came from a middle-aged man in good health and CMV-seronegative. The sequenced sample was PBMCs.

The CDR3 protein is CAWTLRFAETQYF. The CDR3 DNA reads as TGTGCCTGGACCTTGCGATTCGCGGAGACCCAGTACTTC. The gene calls are TRBV30 and TRBJ2-5; D ambiguous. Germline assignment: CDR1 GTSNPN and CDR2 SVGIG (reference sequence). V was cut by 4 bases and J by 5 bases, with 14 bases left in between. The CDR3 runs to 13 residues.